This T cell receptor beta chain was obtained from a study of cytomegalovirus exposure and HLA in healthy donors (dated by TCRdb to the late 2010s). As for the study more broadly: According to an earlier analysis of a few hundred of the donors, some 180 million T cells yielded roughly 110 million unique TCR beta sequences and more than 250 Gb of sequence data. The number of typed donors differed by locus: 629-630 for A, B, C, DRB1 and DQB1; 500 to 550 for DQA1; about 600 for DPA1; and roughly 470 for DPB1. An early release covering 500 to 750 HLA-typed donors comprised around 300 gigabases of sequencing data and some 79 million unique TCR sequences. The later analysis used no new phenotypic data to find candidate immune exposures, relying instead on TCR beta sequences and their occurrence across donors. Using immunosequencing, the study profiled T cell repertoires from around 670 subjects and related those repertoires to cytomegalovirus serostatus. Donor age, sex, ethnicity and CMV serostatus were compiled together with the repertoire data. The study combined high-throughput TCR immunosequencing, statistical association of individual TCRs with disease status, and machine learning to predict cytomegalovirus infection status. To decide whether each TCR beta V gene segment behaved as functional or pseudogenic, an earlier analysis of several hundred of the donors relied on high-throughput TCR beta sequencing. Among some 400 genotyped donors of the cohort, an average of roughly 230,000 unique TCR beta nucleotide sequences was sequenced per donor, of which roughly 17% were non-productive. To study patterns of TCR occurrence, a later analysis re-analyzed previously published TCR beta repertoires from around 670 donors and added high-resolution HLA genotyping. Of the 300 to 450 genotyped donors, approximately 80% were placed in the genetic ancestry cluster associated with self-reported Caucasian donors. The study aimed to test whether signatures of past pathogen exposure could be identified by cataloging public T cell receptors. Genome-wide SNP genotypes for about 55% of the roughly 670 donors were used in a later genetic analysis, which treated that subset as a discovery cohort. HLA typing covered class I and class II loci at four-digit resolution. All discovery cohort repertoires had been generated on a single sequencing platform. Besides the first cohort of 500 to 700 subjects, a separate validation cohort made up of roughly 120 different subjects was used. A handful of DR-DQ haplotypes were handled as single units for association and clustering because linkage in the cohort was strong.

The cohort consisted of some 670 healthy bone marrow donors. At the time of sampling, every cohort member was nominally healthy, though immune exposures that went unrecorded were likely present. The donor was CMV seronegative and belonged to the group of several hundred seronegative cohort members. Every donor gave a peripheral blood sample, and the peripheral blood mononuclear cells from that sample were used for TCR beta sequencing. Genomic DNA extraction from the blood cell samples was performed with the Qiagen DNeasy Blood Extraction Kit. Reading from cysteine to phenylalanine, the CDR3 counts 15 amino acids. The retained sequence is limited to the CDR3, 45 bases, with the frame set at the first base. V and J are trimmed by 3 bases and 2 bases, and the gene matches miss 4 bases of the junction. CDR1 and CDR2 are drawn from the germline V gene: SNHLY, FYNNEI. In the case of this clone: The clone's antigen remains unknown.

Findings and caveats that apply to the study as a whole: A few of the identified cytomegalovirus-associated TCR beta chains were confirmed in vitro to be specific for cytomegalovirus antigens. The earlier analysis of a few hundred of the donors excluded some 15 rarely observed V segments, including chromosome 9 orphons, because counts were too low. It was suggested by the authors that the approach could potentially be generalized to other disease states and immunological phenotypes. In the study, 164 TCR beta chains were listed as associated with cytomegalovirus. Roughly uniform sequencing depth across donors was assumed in presence/absence analyses, although this assumption may not hold. In a later analysis, TCR association rates were found to vary across HLA loci, with the most associated TCRs seen for DRB1 alleles and the fewest for HLA-C alleles. In an earlier analysis of 500 to 650 of the donors, most TCR beta V segments appeared in productive rearrangements about 87% or about 30% of the time, broadly matching IMGT annotations. A later analysis associated 16,951 TCR beta sequences with specific HLA alleles at a false discovery rate of 0.05. An association between a missense DCLRE1C variant and V-gene and J-gene trimming of TCR beta chains was found in a later genetic analysis and replicated in an independent cohort. Compared with equally common non-associated chains, HLA-associated TCR beta chains in a later analysis were more clonally expanded and had lower generation probabilities. Linkage disequilibrium might explain the correlated functional status among segregating V segments, but an unknown experimental factor could not be excluded. Most CMV-associated TCR beta chains appeared to be HLA-restricted in a later analysis, and the HLA associations seemed to be driven largely by CMV exposure. This cohort had only TCR beta chains sequenced, and the lack of alpha or paired-chain data limited which features could be detected. In a later genetic analysis, fewer N-insertions in productive TCRs were reported among donors in an Asian-associated ancestry cluster than the roughly 700-donor mean. Because HLA typing was missing for some donors at each locus, association tests included only the typed subset. A later analysis reported that several top co-occurrence clusters appeared linked to parvovirus B19, influenza, CMV and Epstein-Barr virus. Assigning TCR associations to individual alleles was difficult when HLA alleles, especially DR and DQ, strongly co-occurred. A further reported finding was that TCR beta sequences accurately predicted the HLA-A and HLA-B alleles for most subjects in the first cohort. Because the 87-base-pair reads could not distinguish some IMGT-functional V segments, including TRBV6-2 and TRBV6-3, those segments were excluded. For the cohort, immune exposure information was limited to CMV serostatus. Across donors, most TCR sequences were observed very rarely, whereas some public TCRs were present in many individuals. A group of highly shared sequence variants was considered likely to be a technical artifact of the sequencing pipeline. The classifier was reported to diagnose cytomegalovirus status with high specificity and sensitivity in both the original cohort and the validation cohort.

Library prep was done by the immunoSEQ multiplex PCR assay. A mixture of 60 forward primers for TCR Vbeta segments and 13 reverse primers for TCR Jbeta segments was used in the multiplex PCR. The CDR3 region of rearranged TCR beta genes was amplified from genomic DNA with a multiplex PCR assay. The Illumina HiSeq System was used to sequence the amplified TCR beta libraries as 87-base-pair reads. The study's own analysis went as follows. A later analysis tallied 80 million to 95 million unique TCR beta chains across the 610 or so repertoires, and 10 million to 11 million of those chains were shared by two or more donors. Raw reads were error-corrected and collapsed into unique sequences with a nearest-neighbor algorithm that merged closely related sequences to remove PCR and sequencing errors. Alignment of CDR3 sequences to IMGT reference sequences was used to assign V, D and J gene segments. Each retained sequence needed at least a six-nucleotide match to both a V gene segment and a J gene segment. A rearrangement counted as productive if the CDR3 had no stop codons and remained in frame with V and J, and every other rearrangement counted as non-productive. CDR3 was defined by IMGT convention, running from the second conserved V-encoded cysteine to the conserved J-encoded phenylalanine. In an earlier analysis of just under 600 of the donors, sequences lacking an unambiguous match to a single V gene segment were excluded. In an earlier analysis of a few hundred of the donors, a V segment was called functional when productive rearrangements were above 56.7%, and segregating when the standard deviation between donors exceeded 5%. To diagnose cytomegalovirus status from the catalog of TCR beta chain sequences, a statistical classification framework was built. A later analysis assigned V and J genes by comparing TCR nucleotide sequences with IMGT/GENE-DB human TR gene sequences. A later analysis assigned CDR3 sequences and most-parsimonious VDJ recombination scenarios with the TCRdist pipeline. A later analysis defined each TCR beta chain by its CDR3 amino acid sequence plus V-gene family, and excluded reads lacking a unique V-gene family. A later analysis removed 600 or so highly shared, low-generation-probability nucleotide sequences to deal with suspected cross-contamination and a sequencing artifact. A later analysis calculated a clonal expansion index for each public chain from normalized within-repertoire ranks of inferred template counts. Generation probabilities in a later analysis came from a VDJ recombination model fitted to out-of-frame rearrangements, and those results were checked against IGoR. A later analysis scored TCR-TCR, TCR-HLA and TCR-CMV co-occurrence with hypergeometric tests, applying a repertoire-size bias correction to TCR pairs. In a later analysis, false discovery rates were estimated by permuting HLA or CMV assignments 20 times. In a later analysis, co-occurring TCRs were grouped using DBSCAN, with TCRdist sequence similarity added in when clustering inside HLA-allele-positive subsets. Repertoires with fewer than 30,000 or more than 120,000 public chains, plus five repertoires with anomalous nucleotide sharing, were excluded from co-occurrence clustering. The immuneACCESS repertoire file appears here via TCRdb, limited to in-frame rearrangements. These files lack a portion of the clones; in checked studies, under half of the deficit traces to unresolved V genes, and the cause of the others is not known. D and trimming come from the DNA, and the V and J calls and clone size come from that table. The sample's own table lists over 110,000 clones. The ten largest clones take up more than 0.8% of the sample.

The sample comprised PBMCs. This clonotype originated in a male donor in good health and CMV-seronegative. Recombination connected TRBV2 to TRBJ1-2; 9 central bases correspond to TRBD1. The nucleotides are TGTGCCAGCAGTGAGAACAGGGGGCTCAACTATGGCTACACCTTC. Translation gives CASSENRGLNYGYTF. The entire variable domain, with the stretches around the CDR3 drawn from the reference TRBV2 and TRBJ1-2 proteins, is EPEVTQTPSHQVTQMGQEVILRCVPISNHLYFYWYRQILGQKVEFLVSFYNNEISEKSEIFDDQFSVERPDGSNFTLKIRSTKLEDSAMYFCASSENRGLNYGYTFGSGTRLTVV.